This is a list of T cell receptor beta chains from one sample in a study of T-cell reconstitution after alpha-beta-depleted transplantation in children. TCRdb reanalysed the PCR reads using MiXCR and keeps one entry per CDR3 protein. The table includes over 150,000 distinct CDR3 sequences, about 6% detected once. The source material was PBMCs, sampled before TCRalphabeta/CD19-depleted stem cell transplant. The receptors come from a girl under three years old with combined immunodeficiency, due to receive a stem cell transplant. Each CDR3 is given with its conserved first and last residue. The order of the fields is J gene, V gene, clone size, CDR3 length, D gene, CDR3 DNA, CDR3 protein. A D gene is named only where the DNA matches it firmly. Size is stated for part of the rows, as once, few or many counts, or as a class when the clone is expanded.

TRBJ2-1	TRBV7-2	many	15	TRBD2	TGTGCCAGCAGCTTAGTGGCGGGGGGGACCGATGAGCAGTTCTTC	CASSLVAGGTDEQFF
TRBJ1-1	TRBV20-1	many	14	.	TGCAGTGCTACTCCGGGCCTCGGAGGCGGGCCAGCTTTCTTT	CSATPGLGGGPAFF
TRBJ2-3	TRBV15	many	15	.	TGTGCCACCAGCAGGCAGGGTTCCAGCACAGATACGCAGTATTTT	CATSRQGSSTDTQYF
TRBJ2-3	TRBV12-3/TRBV12-4	many	14	.	TGTGCCAGCAGTTTAGCAGGGATCACAGATACGCAGTATTTT	CASSLAGITDTQYF
TRBJ2-1	TRBV7-8	.	13	.	TGTGCCAGCAGCTTAGATACTAGCAATGAGCAGTTCTTC	CASSLDTSNEQFF
TRBJ1-1	TRBV5-8	many	13	.	TGTGCCAGCAGCTTTGGGGGGAACACTGAAGCTTTCTTT	CASSFGGNTEAFF
TRBJ2-1	TRBV5-6	many	12	.	TGTGCCAGCAGCTTGGTTTTCAATGAGCAGTTCTTC	CASSLVFNEQFF
TRBJ2-3	TRBV5-4	.	15	TRBD1	TGTGCCAGCAGCTTGGGGGGACAGGGCACAGATACGCAGTATTTT	CASSLGGQGTDTQYF
TRBJ2-3	TRBV20-1	few	14	.	TGCAGTGCTAGGAGAGCTGGGAGATCAGATACGCAGTATTTT	CSARRAGRSDTQYF
TRBJ2-3	TRBV4-1	.	17	TRBD1	TGCGCCAGCAGCCAGACTTGGACAGGCTCTAGCACAGATACGCAGTATTTT	CASSQTWTGSSTDTQYF
TRBJ2-1	TRBV12-3/TRBV12-4	few	14	TRBD2	TGTGCCAGCAGTTTCCCCGGGGGGGGCAATGAGCAGTTCTTC	CASSFPGGGNEQFF
TRBJ2-7	TRBV7-2	many	13	.	TGTGCCAGCAGCTTTTATGCCACCTACGAGCAGTACTTC	CASSFYATYEQYF
TRBJ1-2	TRBV7-9	many	15	.	TGTGCCAGCAGCCTGGGAGGAGGCGGCTTGTATGGCTACACCTTC	CASSLGGGGLYGYTF
TRBJ1-2	TRBV7-2	many	14	TRBD1	TGTGCCAGCAGCCCGACAGGGGTGGGCTATGGCTACACCTTC	CASSPTGVGYGYTF
TRBJ2-5	TRBV29-1	many	13	.	TGCAGCGTTGAGCGGGGCCGCCAAGAGACCCAGTACTTC	CSVERGRQETQYF
TRBJ2-1	TRBV29-1	many	11	.	TGCAGCGTTGGCATAGCTGGTGAGCAGTTCTTC	CSVGIAGEQFF
TRBJ2-1	TRBV5-1	many	11	.	TGCGCCTCGAATGAAGGTATTGAGCAGTTCTTC	CASNEGIEQFF
TRBJ2-2	TRBV15	many	16	TRBD2	TGTGCCACCAGCAGAGAAGCGGGAGGTGGAACCGGGGAGCTGTTTTTT	CATSREAGGGTGELFF
TRBJ1-1	TRBV5-8	many	13	.	TGTGCCAGCAGCTTGGGGACTGCCCGTGGGGCTTTCTTT	CASSLGTARGAFF
TRBJ1-2	TRBV29-1	many	15	TRBD1	TGCAGCGTTATCCCCCCCGGGACAGGGGTTTATGGCTACACCTTC	CSVIPPGTGVYGYTF
TRBJ2-7	TRBV4-1	many	15	.	TGCGCCAGCAGCCAAGATTTAGGTTACTCCTACGAGCAGTACTTC	CASSQDLGYSYEQYF
TRBJ2-1	TRBV3-1	.	14	.	TGTGCCAGCAGCCTCTTCAAGGGGAACAATGAGCAGTTCTTC	CASSLFKGNNEQFF
TRBJ2-5	TRBV13	many	11	.	TGTGCCAGCAGCGTCCATCTTGGCCAGTACTTC	CASSVHLGQYF
TRBJ2-7	TRBV4-2	many	14	.	TGTGCCAGCAGCCAAGACGGTTTAGGGGACGAGCAGTACTTC	CASSQDGLGDEQYF
TRBJ2-1	TRBV7-2	many	17	TRBD2	TGTGCCAGCAGCTTAACCCCCAGCGGGGCTAGTCTCAATGAGCAGTTCTTC	CASSLTPSGASLNEQFF
TRBJ2-7	TRBV20-1	many	16	.	TGCAGTGCTAGAGGTACCCAATGGCTACTCCCCTACGAGCAGTACTTC	CSARGTQWLLPYEQYF
TRBJ2-7	TRBV29-1	many	13	.	TGCAGCGTTTATACAGGACGGGCGCACGAGCAGTACTTC	CSVYTGRAHEQYF
TRBJ2-3	TRBV12-3/TRBV12-4	many	14	.	TGTGCCAGCAGTTTTCCGCGGGCCACAGATACGCAGTATTTT	CASSFPRATDTQYF
TRBJ1-1	TRBV20-1	.	12	.	TGCAGTGCTAGATTGAGGGCAGTTGAAGCTTTCTTT	CSARLRAVEAFF
TRBJ2-3	TRBV4-3	many	18	.	TGCGCCAGCAGCCAAGATCGTGGGCTAGCGCCGAGCACAGATACGCAGTATTTT	CASSQDRGLAPSTDTQYF
TRBJ2-7	TRBV5-5	many	15	TRBD2	TGTGCCAGCAGCTTGTGGACTAGCGGGGGACGCGAGCAGTACTTC	CASSLWTSGGREQYF
TRBJ2-2	TRBV7-9	many	14	.	TGTGCCAGCAGCTCCTCGGAGGAGAATAGAAGACTGTTTTTT	CASSSSEENRRLFF
TRBJ2-1	TRBV4-3	few	13	.	TGCGCCAGCAGCCAAGGAGTTTCCAATGAGCAGTTCTTC	CASSQGVSNEQFF
TRBJ2-5	TRBV25-1	many	15	TRBD2	TGTGCCAGCAGTGAAGGGCTAGCGGCACAAGAGACCCAGTACTTC	CASSEGLAAQETQYF
TRBJ2-2	TRBV6-2/TRBV6-3	many	14	.	TGTGCCAGCAGTTACCCTCCGGGGGACGGGGAGCTGTTTTTT	CASSYPPGDGELFF
TRBJ2-3	TRBV29-1	many	14	.	TGCAGCGTTGAAGATCGGGGGAGATCAGATACGCAGTATTTT	CSVEDRGRSDTQYF
TRBJ1-1	TRBV4-2	many	16	TRBD1	TGTGCCAGCACCGGGGGACAGGGCAAAGGGTGGACTGAAGCTTTCTTT	CASTGGQGKGWTEAFF
TRBJ2-1	TRBV7-9	many	13	.	TGTGCCAGCAGCCCGGGACTCAACAATGAGCAGTTCTTC	CASSPGLNNEQFF